This entry features one TCR beta chain sequence. What it binds is not known. The data belong to a study of cytomegalovirus exposure and HLA in healthy donors. PCR used 60 Vbeta primers and 13 Jbeta primers. Generated by immunoSEQ multiplex PCR, the TCRdb table keeps only in-frame clones and is missing some. The table includes about 160,000 clones, under 80% detected once. The V end lost 2 bases, the J end lost 4 bases, and 17 bases lay between the germline ends. Germline lookup yields CDR1 MNHEY and CDR2 SVGAGI. This CDR3 is 16 amino acids long. The study, taken as a whole, reports: Across donors, most TCRs were seen rarely, yet some public ones were widespread. One cluster of highly shared sequence variants probably arose as a sequencing artifact.

The TCR was taken from a man between 40 and 49 years old in good health and CMV-seronegative. Sequencing was carried out using PBMCs. The rearrangement joins TRBV6-5 to TRBJ1-1, with unresolved D. This chain's CDR3 is CASSYLTTSRGTEAFF. CDR3 nucleotide sequence: TGTGCCAGCAGTTACCTAACAACCTCCCGCGGCACTGAAGCTTTCTTT.